A single sample gave rise to the 10 T cell receptor beta chains below, sequenced in a study of blood T cell repertoires in COVID-19. Some clones are missing from TCRdb's copy, which holds only in-frame ones; the method was immunoSEQ multiplex PCR. The sample includes about 24,000 clones, approximately 90% of them seen just once. The source material was peripheral blood. Receptor source: a man aged 65 to 79 with acute or convalescent COVID-19.

This chain uses TRBV7-9 with TRBJ2-2, with 7 bases aligning to TRBD2. The V gene end was trimmed by 5 bases and the J gene end by 7 bases; junction bases not matched to a gene: 13. Per the germline V gene, CDR1 is SEHNR and CDR2 is FQNEAQ (reference sequence). This CDR3 is 16 amino acids long. CDR3 residues: CASSLSGGSTNGELFF. DNA for the CDR3: TGTGCCAGCAGCCTCTCCGGCGGGAGTACGAACGGGGAGCTGTTTTTT.

This clone has only one observation. The chain recombines TRBV15 with TRBJ1-4, with D maybe TRBD1 (5 bases). Germline-derived CDR1 and CDR2 are LNHNV and YYDKDF (reference sequence). V was shortened by 0 bases and J by 4 bases, with 18 bases between the two germline ends. The CDR3 loop spans 18 amino acids. CDR3 loop: CATSRDLQGRLINEKLFF. The CDR3 DNA sequence: TGTGCCACCAGCAGAGACCTCCAGGGAAGGCTGATTAATGAAAAACTGTTTTTT.

V gene TRBV10-1 combines with J gene TRBJ2-3, with TRBD2 as a possible D gene (5 bases). The length of the CDR3 is 16 residues. Trimming stripped 5 bases from V and 4 bases from J, with 19 bases between. Germline CDR1 is WNHNN and CDR2 is SYGVQD (reference sequence). DNA for the CDR3: TGCGCCAGCAGTATTTCGGGATCCGACAACTCAGATACGCAGTATTTT. This sequence encodes CASSISGSDNSDTQYF.

The V call is TRBV4-2, the J call TRBJ2-5, with a tentative D call TRBD2 (5 bases). Trimming shortened V by 1 base and J by 5 bases, and 11 bases separated the two germline ends. This CDR3 is built from 14 residues. Per germline, CDR1 LGHNA and CDR2 YNFKEQ. DNA of the CDR3: TGTGCCAGCAGCCAAGGGGAAGGCGGGGAGACCCAGTACTTC. Amino acids: CASSQGEGGETQYF.

The chain employs TRBV5-1 and TRBJ2-5, with 8 bases fitting TRBD1. This CDR3 is built from 14 residues. The trim removed 4 bases at V and 7 bases at J, leaving 9 bases unmatched. Germline CDR1 reads SGHRS; CDR2 reads YFSETQ. The CDR3 reads CASSEQGARLTQYF. The CDR3 DNA sequence: TGCGCCAGCAGCGAGCAGGGGGCGCGTCTGACCCAGTACTTC. Looking up the rest from reference TRBV5-1 and TRBJ2-5 gives the full variable domain: KAGVTQTPRYLIKTRGQQVTLSCSPISGHRSVSWYQQTPGQGLQFLFEYFSETQRNKGNFPGRFSGRQFSNSRSEMNVSTLELGDSALYLCASSEQGARLTQYFGPGTRLLVL.

This chain uses TRBV7-9 with TRBJ1-4; D remains unclear. Per germline, CDR1 SEHNR and CDR2 FQNEAQ (reference sequence). The CDR3 totals 14 residues. With 4 bases removed from V and 5 bases from J, the gap between germline ends came to 11 bases. CDR3 in amino acids: CASSSEGGNEKLFF. Here the CDR3 DNA reads TGTGCCAGCAGCTCGGAGGGAGGGAATGAAAAACTGTTTTTT.

In its sample, this clone was seen a few times. The CDR3 nucleotides are TGTGCCAGCAGCTTAGATCAGGGGAGATTCACTGAAGCTTTCTTT. Translated: CASSLDQGRFTEAFF. The J gene is TRBJ1-1, the V gene TRBV13; D might be TRBD1 (6 bases). The CDR3 runs to 15 residues. Germline V lookup: CDR1 PRHDT, CDR2 FYEKMQ (reference sequence). Trimming stripped 1 base from V and 4 bases from J, with 13 bases between.

This chain connects TRBV25-1 to TRBJ2-1; D possibly corresponds to TRBD1 (6 bases). The CDR3 is 13 residues long. From germline, CDR1 is MGHDK and CDR2 SYGVNS. The V end was cut by 4 bases, the J end by 8 bases, with 12 bases between. The CDR3: CASSGGLGHEQFF. The CDR3 nucleotides read TGTGCCAGCAGTGGGGGGCTAGGGCATGAGCAGTTCTTC.

The chain combines TRBV6-5 with TRBJ2-3; D remains unclear. The germline V and J ends were trimmed by 9 bases and 3 bases, with 10 bases remaining between them. This CDR3 has 12 amino acids. Per germline, CDR1 MNHEY and CDR2 SVGAGI. In nucleotides, the CDR3 is TGTGCCAGTACCGGTGCAACAGATACGCAGTATTTT. Its translation: CASTGATDTQYF.

The genes are TRBV10-1 and TRBJ2-1, with TRBD2 identical over 9 bases. The V gene's germline CDR1 is WNHNN and CDR2 SYGVQD (reference sequence). With 3 bases clipped from V and 4 bases from J, the junction kept 7 bases outside the gene matches. The CDR3 is 16 residues long. The CDR3 DNA reads TGCGCCAGCAGTGACCTCACTAGCGGGCCTTACAATGAGCAGTTCTTC. Protein: CASSDLTSGPYNEQFF.